The clone carrying this T cell receptor beta chain was picked up a small number of times. The data stem from a study of blood T cell repertoires in COVID-19. The protocol was immunoSEQ multiplex PCR, while the TCRdb copy is restricted to in-frame clones and leaves out a portion. Among about 160,000 clones listed, about four fifths were seen once. Participants' reported clinical history set cohort assignment. Germline CDR1 WNHNN, CDR2 SYGVQD (reference sequence). V lost 8 bases to trimming and J lost 5 bases, with 26 bases between them. The CDR3 spans 17 residues. Sequences were obtained from PBMCs or T cells enriched from blood (not recorded which). This rearrangement joins TRBV10-1 to TRBJ2-3; the D gene is possibly TRBD2 (7 bases). The source is a woman aged 50 to 60 in a cohort exposed to, infected with or recovered from COVID-19 (not recorded which). As DNA, the CDR3 is TGCGCCAGCCCCTTTGGGAGCCGGGGGGCGGGCGGAGATACGCAGTATTTT. Translated: CASPFGSRGAGGDTQYF.